A single sample is the source of the 32 T cell receptor beta chains below, sequenced in a study of sequential checkpoint blockade in melanoma. Described treatment: randomized to nivolumab then ipilimumab (arm A) or the reverse (arm B). The repertoire was sequenced with immunoSEQ multiplex PCR; TCRdb's copy has only in-frame clones and lacks some. The table records approximately 14,000 clones, 70% to 80% of them present only once. The sample was CD8+ T cells sorted from blood (inferred from file names), taken from a patient given nivolumab and ipilimumab in sequence. The receptors here all came from a human donor with melanoma.

V and J are TRBV9 and TRBJ2-5; D perhaps matches TRBD2 (6 bases). Near its end, the DNA agrees better with TRBJ2-7, so the J call may be wrong. Per germline, CDR1 SGDLS and CDR2 YYNGEE. This CDR3 comprises 15 residues. The CDR3 loop reads CASSVGDGGSYEQYF. CDR3 DNA: TGTGCCAGCAGCGTAGGGGACGGAGGGTCCTACGAGCAGTACTTC.

The chain has TRBV25-1 and TRBJ1-2, with 8 positions matching TRBD1. Germline V CDR1 and CDR2: MGHDK, SYGVNS. The V gene end was trimmed by 8 bases and the J gene end by 7 bases; junction bases not matched to a gene: 12. The CDR3 loop spans 14 amino acids. CDR3 sequence reads: CASGRTGRLSGYTF. The CDR3 DNA reads TGTGCCAGCGGGAGGACAGGGCGACTATCTGGCTACACCTTC.

This clone was seen a few times. The rearrangement joins TRBV27 to TRBJ2-2; the D gene is possibly TRBD1 (7 bases). The CDR3 extends over 16 amino acids. V lost 3 bases, J lost 4 bases, and 15 bases lay in between. Germline V CDR1 and CDR2: MNHEY, SMNVEV (reference sequence). CDR3 amino acids: CASSFYRQGGTGELFF. CDR3 sequence (DNA): TGTGCCAGCAGTTTTTACAGACAGGGAGGCACCGGGGAGCTGTTTTTT.

The chain uses TRBV9 and TRBJ1-2; 7 nucleotides agree with TRBD1. CDR1 and CDR2 (germline): SGDLS, YYNGEE. V was pared by 3 bases and J by 11 bases, with 19 bases of the junction left unmatched. CDR3 length: 16 amino acids. CDR3 in amino acids: CASSALGKGQPLSYTF. CDR3 DNA: TGTGCCAGCAGCGCACTGGGAAAGGGACAGCCCCTTTCATACACCTTC. Full variable domain (remainder filled in from reference TRBV9 and TRBJ1-2): DSGVTQTPKHLITATGQRVTLRCSPRSGDLSVYWYQQSLDQGLQFLIQYYNGEERAKGNILERFSAQQFPDLHSELNLSSLELGDSALYFCASSALGKGQPLSYTFGSGTRLTVV.

The chain uses TRBV4-3 and TRBJ2-1; tentatively, D is TRBD2 (7 bases). Germline values: CDR1 LGHNA, CDR2 YSLEER. The length of the CDR3 is 17 residues. Trimming took off 0 bases at V and 8 bases at J, with 20 bases between the two ends. CDR3: CASSQDVAGVGQYEQFF. The CDR3, as DNA: TGCGCCAGCAGCCAAGATGTTGCGGGAGTGGGACAATATGAGCAGTTCTTC.

This clone was seen more than once but under ten times. The genes are TRBV6-5 and TRBJ2-5; D is uncertain. V shed 5 bases and J shed 5 bases, with 9 bases lying between them. This CDR3 spans 12 amino acids. Looked up from germline, CDR1 is MNHEY and CDR2 is SVGAGI. The CDR3 protein is CASSEYGETQYF. Written as DNA, the CDR3 is TGTGCCAGCAGTGAATACGGGGAGACCCAGTACTTC.

The chain links TRBV27 to TRBJ2-3; 9 nucleotides agree with TRBD2. J was trimmed by 1 base and V by 5 bases; bases with no gene match: 4. Germline CDR1 MNHEY, CDR2 SMNVEV (reference sequence). The CDR3 spans 15 residues. The CDR3 DNA sequence: TGTGCCAGCAGTCCCCGGACTAGCGGCACAGATACGCAGTATTTT. Its protein product is CASSPRTSGTDTQYF.

The chain links TRBV2 to TRBJ2-1, with TRBD1 matching over 8 bases. V gave up 6 bases and J gave up 0 bases; unmatched junction bases: 10. Looked up from germline, CDR1 is SNHLY and CDR2 is FYNNEI. The length of the CDR3 is 17 residues. The CDR3 nucleotides are TGTGCCAGCAGGAGACTACAGGGGGAGCGCTCCTACAATGAGCAGTTCTTC. Translated, it gives CASRRLQGERSYNEQFF. Full variable domain (rest looked up from reference TRBV2 and TRBJ2-1): EPEVTQTPSHQVTQMGQEVILRCVPISNHLYFYWYRQILGQKVEFLVSFYNNEISEKSEIFDDQFSVERPDGSNFTLKIRSTKLEDSAMYFCASRRLQGERSYNEQFFGPGTRLTVL.

This clone showed up just a few times. The chain has TRBV29-1 and TRBJ2-2; 14 bases match TRBD2. The V gene's germline CDR1 is SQVTM and CDR2 ANQGSEA. The CDR3 extends over 16 amino acids. With 4 bases clipped from V and 3 bases from J, the junction kept 4 bases outside the gene matches. CDR3 protein: CSVGLAGGRDTGELFF. The CDR3 DNA sequence: TGCAGCGTTGGACTAGCGGGGGGGCGGGACACCGGGGAGCTGTTTTTT.

The rearrangement links TRBV5-6 to TRBJ2-1, with 7 bases identical to TRBD2. This CDR3 has 14 residues. Germline V CDR1 and CDR2: SGHDT, YYEEEE. The J segment lost 5 bases and the V segment lost 0 bases, leaving 2 bases of the junction unmatched. CDR3 protein: CASSLAAGDNEQFF. CDR3 DNA sequence: TGTGCCAGCAGCTTGGCCGCGGGGGACAATGAGCAGTTCTTC.

This chain links TRBV6-5 with TRBJ1-1, with 7 positions matching TRBD1. The V gene end was trimmed by 6 bases and the J gene end by 5 bases; junction bases not matched to a gene: 9. CDR1 and CDR2 from the germline V gene are MNHEY and SVGAGI. The CDR3 has 14 residues. The CDR3 spells CASSRQGLVTEAFF. The DNA of the CDR3 is TGTGCCAGCAGCCGACAGGGTTTGGTGACTGAAGCTTTCTTT.

The chain combines TRBV13 with TRBJ2-1, with 8 bases aligning to TRBD1. CDR1 and CDR2 from the germline V gene are PRHDT and FYEKMQ (reference sequence). There are 14 residues in the CDR3. V shed 5 bases, J shed 7 bases, and the junction held 7 bases outside the gene matches. The CDR3 nucleotides are TGTGCCAGCAGCGACGGACAGGGTAAGAATGAGCAGTTCTTC. As protein: CASSDGQGKNEQFF.

V and J are TRBV11-1 and TRBJ2-7; 7 bases line up with TRBD1. V was pared by 5 bases and J by 0 bases, with 7 bases of the junction left unmatched. Germline values: CDR1 SGHAT, CDR2 FQDESV (reference sequence). The CDR3 totals 15 residues. The CDR3 sequence is CASSDGQASSYEQYF. Written as DNA, the CDR3 is TGTGCCAGCAGCGACGGACAGGCGAGCTCCTACGAGCAGTACTTC.

This chain uses TRBV9 with TRBJ1-4; the match to TRBD1 covers 9 bases. V was pared by 3 bases and J by 7 bases, with 7 bases of the junction left unmatched. Germline loops: CDR1 SGDLS, CDR2 YYNGEE. The CDR3 is 15 amino acids. The CDR3 spells CASSATGTGFEKLFF. CDR3 nucleotides: TGTGCCAGCAGCGCCACCGGGACAGGGTTTGAAAAACTGTTTTTT.

The rearrangement joins TRBV5-6 to TRBJ2-1; D is unresolved. The CDR3 contains 13 residues. The germline gives CDR1 SGHDT, CDR2 YYEEEE. V gave up 0 bases and J gave up 5 bases, with 6 bases separating them. DNA for the CDR3: TGTGCCAGCAGCTTGGGTCTTGACAATGAGCAGTTCTTC. Its protein product is CASSLGLDNEQFF.

The chain joins TRBV11-2 to TRBJ2-2; D possibly corresponds to TRBD1 (6 bases). V was cut by 6 bases and J by 5 bases, with 19 bases left in between. Germline V gives CDR1 SGHAT, CDR2 FQNNGV. CDR3 length: 16 amino acids. The CDR3 DNA reads TGTGCCAGCAGGACTATCCAGGGACAACGGACCGGGGAGCTGTTTTTT. Its translation is CASRTIQGQRTGELFF. The full variable domain, with the rest looked up from reference TRBV11-2 and TRBJ2-2, is EAGVAQSPRYKIIEKRQSVAFWCNPISGHATLYWYQQILGQGPKLLIQFQNNGVVDDSQLPKDRFSAERLKGVDSTLKIQPAKLEDSAVYLCASRTIQGQRTGELFFGEGSRLTVL.

The rearrangement links TRBV12-2 to TRBJ1-1. TRBV12-2 has pseudogene status. There are 18 residues in the CDR3. The CDR3 loop is CASRLNAQRGLPNTEAFF. The CDR3 nucleotides are TGTGCAAGTCGCTTGAATGCTCAGCGGGGGCTACCGAACACTGAAGCTTTCTTT.

This clone was seen more than once but under ten times. This chain links TRBV4-2 with TRBJ2-3; 9 bases map to TRBD2. There are 15 residues in the CDR3. Per the germline V gene, CDR1 is LGHNA and CDR2 is YNFKEQ. V shed 1 base, J shed 3 bases, and the junction held 2 bases outside the gene matches. The CDR3 spells CASSQASGETDTQYF. Here the CDR3 DNA reads TGTGCCAGCAGCCAAGCTAGCGGGGAGACAGATACGCAGTATTTT.

The chain has TRBV6-5 and TRBJ1-1; D uncertain. Germline CDR1 and CDR2: MNHEY and SVGAGI. The CDR3 loop spans 14 amino acids. The V end was cut by 6 bases, the J end by 0 bases, with 11 bases between. The CDR3 spells CASRERQLNTEAFF. CDR3 coding DNA: TGTGCCAGCAGGGAGAGGCAGTTGAACACTGAAGCTTTCTTT.

V gene TRBV30 combines with J gene TRBJ2-7, with D possibly TRBD2 on 5 matching bases. Per the germline V gene, CDR1 is GTSNPN and CDR2 is SVGIG (reference sequence). This CDR3 has 12 amino acids. V lost 1 base to trimming and J lost 6 bases, with 10 bases between them. CDR3 protein: CAWSADFPEQYF. CDR3 sequence (DNA): TGTGCCTGGAGTGCGGACTTCCCCGAGCAGTACTTC.

The chain combines TRBV28 with TRBJ2-7, with D possibly matching TRBD2 (6 bases). Germline lookup yields CDR1 MDHEN and CDR2 SYDVKM. The CDR3 totals 17 residues. Trimming took off 8 bases at V and 5 bases at J, with 28 bases between the two ends. The DNA for the CDR3 is TGTGCCAGCGGATTCAATCGCGGGGCCAGGGCTCTCCACGAGCAGTACTTC. Protein: CASGFNRGARALHEQYF.

This sequence joins TRBV7-2 and TRBJ2-3; 10 nucleotides match TRBD2. V trimming: 6 bases; J trimming: 0 bases; junction bases outside the gene matches: 15. The CDR3 is 19 residues long. The V gene's germline CDR1 is SGHTA and CDR2 FQGNSA. The DNA of the CDR3 is TGTGCCAGCAGTATAGGCCTAGCGGGGGTGAGATCTAGCACAGATACGCAGTATTTT. Amino acids: CASSIGLAGVRSSTDTQYF. Full variable domain (remainder filled in from reference TRBV7-2 and TRBJ2-3): GAGVSQSPSNKVTEKGKDVELRCDPISGHTALYWYRQSLGQGLEFLIYFQGNSAPDKSGLPSDRFSAERTGGSVSTLTIQRTQQEDSAVYLCASSIGLAGVRSSTDTQYFGPGTRLTVL.

The J gene is TRBJ2-7, the V gene TRBV15; TRBD1 aligns across 9 bases. The CDR3 is 15 residues long. Germline V gene lookup returns CDR1 LNHNV and CDR2 YYDKDF (reference sequence). V lost 0 bases, J lost 9 bases, and 9 bases stayed unmatched. CDR3 DNA sequence: TGTGCCACCAGCAGAGATAGAGGACAGGGGTATTCGCAGTACTTC. Amino acid sequence: CATSRDRGQGYSQYF.

The rearrangement links TRBV5-5 to TRBJ2-7; D possibly corresponds to TRBD2 (6 bases). The ends were cut back, 1 base at V and 3 bases at J, with 14 bases in the middle. CDR1 is SGHKS and CDR2 is YYEKEE in the germline V gene (reference sequence). The CDR3 is made up of 15 amino acids. The CDR3 nucleotides are TGTGCCAGCAGCTTGTCCGGGCAGGGAGGCTACGAGCAGTACTTC. This gives the protein CASSLSGQGGYEQYF. The full variable domain, with the rest looked up from reference TRBV5-5 and TRBJ2-7, is DAGVTQSPTHLIKTRGQQVTLRCSPISGHKSVSWYQQVLGQGPQFIFQYYEKEERGRGNFPDRFSARQFPNYSSELNVNALLLGDSALYLCASSLSGQGGYEQYFGPGTRLTVT.

The genes are TRBV13 and TRBJ2-3, with 12 bases that match TRBD2. Germline V lookup: CDR1 PRHDT, CDR2 FYEKMQ (reference sequence). The V gene end was trimmed by 1 base and the J gene end by 1 base; junction bases not matched to a gene: 6. The CDR3 length is 18 residues. The CDR3 DNA is TGTGCCAGCAGCTTAGAGCTAGCGGGGGGGCCCGGCACAGATACGCAGTATTTT. This codes for CASSLELAGGPGTDTQYF.

The chain employs TRBV27 and TRBJ1-1; TRBD1 might be the D (6 bases). V was cut by 4 bases and J by 1 base, with 10 bases left in between. The CDR3 has 14 residues. CDR1 and CDR2 (germline): MNHEY, SMNVEV (reference sequence). Here the CDR3 reads CASSYTGSNTEAFF. In DNA form, the CDR3 reads TGTGCCAGCAGTTATACAGGGTCGAACACTGAAGCTTTCTTT.

This chain joins TRBV5-1 and TRBJ2-1; maybe TRBD1 (6 bases). CDR1 SGHRS and CDR2 YFSETQ come from the germline V gene. Trimming removed 4 bases from V and 0 bases from J, with 14 bases in between. CDR3 length equals 16 residues. The CDR3 region is CASSPRQGPSYNEQFF. CDR3 sequence (DNA): TGCGCCAGCAGCCCCCGGCAGGGGCCCTCCTACAATGAGCAGTTCTTC.

This chain connects TRBV19 to TRBJ2-3; TRBD2 matches at 10 bases. CDR3 length equals 17 residues. Per germline, CDR1 LNHDA and CDR2 SQIVND (reference sequence). V trimming: 1 base; J trimming: 0 bases; junction bases outside the gene matches: 4. This chain's CDR3 is CASSIGNSGRSTDTQYF. As DNA, the CDR3 is TGTGCCAGTAGTATAGGAAATAGCGGGAGGAGCACAGATACGCAGTATTTT.

The rearrangement uses TRBV29-1 and TRBJ2-1; 11 bases line up with TRBD1. V shed 4 bases and J 4 bases; nucleotides not matched to a gene: 6. The CDR3 has 15 residues. Germline loops: CDR1 SQVTM, CDR2 ANQGSEA. CDR3 protein: CSVGGTGGLYNEQFF. The CDR3 DNA reads TGCAGCGTTGGGGGGACAGGGGGACTGTACAATGAGCAGTTCTTC.

The genes are TRBV9 and TRBJ2-3; D remains ambiguous. The CDR3 loop spans 16 amino acids. V was shortened by 0 bases and J by 0 bases, with 11 bases between the two germline ends. Germline CDR1 and CDR2: SGDLS and YYNGEE. DNA of the CDR3: TGTGCCAGCAGCGTAGGAACGGGTTTAAGCACAGATACGCAGTATTTT. Its protein is CASSVGTGLSTDTQYF. The full variable domain, completed using reference TRBV9 and TRBJ2-3, is DSGVTQTPKHLITATGQRVTLRCSPRSGDLSVYWYQQSLDQGLQFLIQYYNGEERAKGNILERFSAQQFPDLHSELNLSSLELGDSALYFCASSVGTGLSTDTQYFGPGTRLTVL.

The J gene is TRBJ2-5, the V gene TRBV5-6; 7 nucleotides align to TRBD1. Trimming took 2 bases from V and 2 from J; bases not matched to a gene: 9. From germline, CDR1 is SGHDT and CDR2 YYEEEE. CDR3 size: 16 residues. The CDR3 DNA reads TGTGCCAGCAGCTTTTCCCCGGGACAGAGGCAAGAGACCCAGTACTTC. This codes for CASSFSPGQRQETQYF.

CDR3: CASSIGTDTQYF. The CDR3 region has the DNA TGTGCCAGCAGTATCGGCACAGATACGCAGTATTTT. The chain carries TRBV7-9 and TRBJ2-3, with D unresolved. This CDR3 comprises 12 residues. Trimming removed 6 bases at V and 1 base at J, with 5 bases between. The germline gives CDR1 SEHNR, CDR2 FQNEAQ (reference sequence).